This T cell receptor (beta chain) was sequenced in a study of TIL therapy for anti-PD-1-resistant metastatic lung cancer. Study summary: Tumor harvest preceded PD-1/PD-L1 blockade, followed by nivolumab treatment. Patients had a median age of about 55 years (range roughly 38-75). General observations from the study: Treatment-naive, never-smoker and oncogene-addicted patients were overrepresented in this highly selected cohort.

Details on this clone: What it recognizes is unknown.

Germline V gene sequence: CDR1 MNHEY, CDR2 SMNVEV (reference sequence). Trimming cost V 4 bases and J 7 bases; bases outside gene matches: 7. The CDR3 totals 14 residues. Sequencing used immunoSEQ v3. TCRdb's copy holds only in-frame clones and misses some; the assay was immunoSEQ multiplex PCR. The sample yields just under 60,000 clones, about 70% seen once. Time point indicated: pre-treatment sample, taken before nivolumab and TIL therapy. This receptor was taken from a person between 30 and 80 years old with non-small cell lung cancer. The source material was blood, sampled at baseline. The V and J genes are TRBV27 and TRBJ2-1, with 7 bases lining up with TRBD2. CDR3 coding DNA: TGTGCCAGCAGTTCAGGCGGGAGTTCAAATGAGCAGTTCTTC. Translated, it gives CASSSGGSSNEQFF.